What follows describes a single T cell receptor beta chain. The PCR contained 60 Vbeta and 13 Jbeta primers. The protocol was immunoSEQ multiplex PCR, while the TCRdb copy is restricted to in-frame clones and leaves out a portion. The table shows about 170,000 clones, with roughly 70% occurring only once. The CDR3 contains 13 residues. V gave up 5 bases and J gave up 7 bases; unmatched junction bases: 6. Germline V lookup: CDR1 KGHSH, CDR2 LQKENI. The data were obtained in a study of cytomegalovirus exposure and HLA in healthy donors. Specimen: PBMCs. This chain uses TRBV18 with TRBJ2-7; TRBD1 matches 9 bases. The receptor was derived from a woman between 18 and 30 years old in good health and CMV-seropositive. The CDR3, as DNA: TGTGCCAGCTCAAATGGACAGGGGCCTGAGCAGTACTTC. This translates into CASSNGQGPEQYF.